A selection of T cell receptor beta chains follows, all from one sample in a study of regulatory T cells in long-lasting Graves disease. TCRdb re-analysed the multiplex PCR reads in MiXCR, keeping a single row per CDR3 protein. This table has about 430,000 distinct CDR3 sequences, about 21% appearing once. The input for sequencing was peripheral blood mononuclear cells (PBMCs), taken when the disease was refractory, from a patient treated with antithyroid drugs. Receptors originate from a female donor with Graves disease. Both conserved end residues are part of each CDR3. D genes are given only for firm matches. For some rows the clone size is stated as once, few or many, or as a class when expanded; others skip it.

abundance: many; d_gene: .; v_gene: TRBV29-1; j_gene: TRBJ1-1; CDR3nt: TGCAGCGCGTCGACAGTTATGAACACTGAAGCTTTCTTT; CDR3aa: CSASTVMNTEAFF
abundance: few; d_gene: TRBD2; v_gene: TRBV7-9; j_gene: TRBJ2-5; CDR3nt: TGTGCCAGCAGCCAACCCCCGGGACTAGCGGGAAGAGGGCAAGAGACCCAGTACTTC; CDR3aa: CASSQPPGLAGRGQETQYF
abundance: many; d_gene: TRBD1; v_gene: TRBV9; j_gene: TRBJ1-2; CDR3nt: TGTGCCAGCAGGGGGACAGCTCTTTATGGCTACACCTTC; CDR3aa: CASRGTALYGYTF
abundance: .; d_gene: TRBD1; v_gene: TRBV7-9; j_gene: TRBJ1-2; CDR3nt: TGTGCCAGCAGCCTACGGAAGACAGGGAACGAGGGCTACACCTTC; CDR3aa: CASSLRKTGNEGYTF
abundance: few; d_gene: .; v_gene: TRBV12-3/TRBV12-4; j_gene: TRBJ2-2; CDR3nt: TGTGCCAGCAGCCGAGCTAGCGCCCCGAGGTCCAACACCGGGGAGCTGTTTTTT; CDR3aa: CASSRASAPRSNTGELFF
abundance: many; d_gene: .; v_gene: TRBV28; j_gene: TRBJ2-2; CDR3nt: TGTGCCGGTTGGGACTCCAACACCGGGGAGCTGTTTTTT; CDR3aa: CAGWDSNTGELFF
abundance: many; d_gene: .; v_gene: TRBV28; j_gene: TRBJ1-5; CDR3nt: TGTGCCGGAAGAGGGACACTCCGGAATCAGCCCCAGCATTTT; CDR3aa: CAGRGTLRNQPQHF
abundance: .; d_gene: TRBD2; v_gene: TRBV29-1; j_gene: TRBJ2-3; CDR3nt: TGCAGCGTTGATGGGCTAGCGGGAGTTGGAACAGATACGCAGTATTTT; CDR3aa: CSVDGLAGVGTDTQYF
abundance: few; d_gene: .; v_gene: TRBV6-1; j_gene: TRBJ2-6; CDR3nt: TGTGCCAGCAGTGAACAAGTGTCGAGTAAGGGCTCTGGGGCCAACGTCCTGACTTTC; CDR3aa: CASSEQVSSKGSGANVLTF
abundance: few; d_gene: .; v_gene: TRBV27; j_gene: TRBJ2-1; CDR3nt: TGTGCCAGCAGGGATAGCGGTAGCTCCTACAATGAGCAGTTCTTC; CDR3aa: CASRDSGSSYNEQFF
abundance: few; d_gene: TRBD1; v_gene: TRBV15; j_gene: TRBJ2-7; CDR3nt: TGTGCCACCAGCACCACAGGGGGGCCCCGCGAGCAGTACTTC; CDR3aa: CATSTTGGPREQYF
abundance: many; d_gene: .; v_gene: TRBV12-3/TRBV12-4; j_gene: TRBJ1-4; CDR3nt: TGTGCCAGCAGCCCCGTTTATGGGGAAAAACTGTTTTTT; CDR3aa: CASSPVYGEKLFF
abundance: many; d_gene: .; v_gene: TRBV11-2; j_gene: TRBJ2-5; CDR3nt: TGTGCCAGCAGCTTAAACAGGGGGGGAGAGACCCAGTACTTC; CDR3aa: CASSLNRGGETQYF
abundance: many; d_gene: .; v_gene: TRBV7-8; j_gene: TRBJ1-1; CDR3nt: TGTGCCAGCAGCTTAGAGACGAACACTGAAGCTTTCTTT; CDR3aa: CASSLETNTEAFF
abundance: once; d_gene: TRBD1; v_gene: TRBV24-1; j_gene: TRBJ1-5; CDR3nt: TGTGGCACCAGTGACAGGGGTTTGAACAATCAGCCCCAGCATTTT; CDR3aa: CGTSDRGLNNQPQHF
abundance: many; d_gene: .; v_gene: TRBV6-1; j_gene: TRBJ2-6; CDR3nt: TGTGCCAGCAGTGAAAAAGGGGCTGGGGCCAACGTCCTGACTTTC; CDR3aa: CASSEKGAGANVLTF
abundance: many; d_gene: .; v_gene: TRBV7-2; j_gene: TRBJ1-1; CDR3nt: TGTGCCAGCAGCTCCGTTGGGACGGTGAACACTGAAGCTTTCTTT; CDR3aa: CASSSVGTVNTEAFF
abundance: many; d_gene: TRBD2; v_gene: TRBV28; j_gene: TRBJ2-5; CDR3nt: TGTGCCAGCAGTTTATCTGGAGCGGGAGGTTTTCTGAAGACCCAGTACTTC; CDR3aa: CASSLSGAGGFLKTQYF
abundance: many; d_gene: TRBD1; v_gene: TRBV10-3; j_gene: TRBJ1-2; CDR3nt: TGTGCCATCAGTGAGTCGAAAGGGACAGTAGATGGCTACACCTTC; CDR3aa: CAISESKGTVDGYTF
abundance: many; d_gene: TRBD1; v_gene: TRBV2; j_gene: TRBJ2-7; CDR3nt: TGTGCCAGCAGCGGGACAGGGGTCGAGCAGTACTTC; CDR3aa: CASSGTGVEQYF
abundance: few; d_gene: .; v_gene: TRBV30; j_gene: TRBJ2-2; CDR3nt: TGTGCCTGGAGTCCTAGCCCCCTGGGGGACGGGGAGCTGTTTTTT; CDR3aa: CAWSPSPLGDGELFF
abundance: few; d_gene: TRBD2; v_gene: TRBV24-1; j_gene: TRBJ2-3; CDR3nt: TGTGCCACCGTTAGCGGGAGGGCCTCAGATACGCAGTATTTT; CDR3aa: CATVSGRASDTQYF
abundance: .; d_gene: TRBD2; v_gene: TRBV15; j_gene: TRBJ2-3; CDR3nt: TGTGCCACTAGGGGAGGGTGGTCTCATTCCACAGATACGCAGTATTTT; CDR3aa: CATRGGWSHSTDTQYF
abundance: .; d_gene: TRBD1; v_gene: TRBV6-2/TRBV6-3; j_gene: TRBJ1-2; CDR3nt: TGTGCCAGCAGTTACTCGGGACAGGGGTACGATGGCTACACCTTC; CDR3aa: CASSYSGQGYDGYTF
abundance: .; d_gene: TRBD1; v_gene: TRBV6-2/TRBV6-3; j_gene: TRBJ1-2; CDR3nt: TGTGCCAGCAGCACCTGGACAGGGGGAAACTATGGCTACACCTTC; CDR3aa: CASSTWTGGNYGYTF
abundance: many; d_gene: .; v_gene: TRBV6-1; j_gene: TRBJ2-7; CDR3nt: TGTGCCAGCAGTACCACGGGCCCCTACGAGCAGTACTTC; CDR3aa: CASSTTGPYEQYF
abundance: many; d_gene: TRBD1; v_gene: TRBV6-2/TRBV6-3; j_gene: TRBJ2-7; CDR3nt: TGTGCCAGCAGTTATTTCCGGGACAGGGGGCCCGAGCAGTACTTC; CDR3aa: CASSYFRDRGPEQYF
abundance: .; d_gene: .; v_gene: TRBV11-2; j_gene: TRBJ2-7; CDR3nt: TGTGCCAGCAGCTTAGGGGGGACGCTAGTCTACGAGCAGTACTTC; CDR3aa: CASSLGGTLVYEQYF
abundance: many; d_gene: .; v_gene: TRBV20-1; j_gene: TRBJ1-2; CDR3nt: TGCAGTGCTAGAGTTCCGGGAGGCTATGGCTACACCTTC; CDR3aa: CSARVPGGYGYTF
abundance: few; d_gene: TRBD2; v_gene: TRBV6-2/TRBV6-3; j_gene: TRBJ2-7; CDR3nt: TGTGCCAGCAGCCCCCGAGGGACTAGCGGGACCCCCCCTGGACCCTACGAGCAGTACTTC; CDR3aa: CASSPRGTSGTPPGPYEQYF
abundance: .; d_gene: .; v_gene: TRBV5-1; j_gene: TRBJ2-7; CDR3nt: TGCGCCGGCAGAAGGACAGAAACTTACGAGCAGTACTTC; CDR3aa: CAGRRTETYEQYF
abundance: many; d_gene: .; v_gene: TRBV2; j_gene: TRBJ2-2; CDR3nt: TGTGCCAGCAGATGGGACAAGAACACCGGGGAGCTGTTTTTT; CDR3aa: CASRWDKNTGELFF
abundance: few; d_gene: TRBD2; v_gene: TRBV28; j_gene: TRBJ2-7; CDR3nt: TGTGCCAGCAGTCTCTTGCCGGGACTAGCGGGCCTATCCTACTACGAGCAGTACTTC; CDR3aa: CASSLLPGLAGLSYYEQYF